This T cell receptor (beta chain) was profiled in a study of blood T cell repertoires in COVID-19 (dated by TCRdb to about 2020). Looking at the study overall: Collaborator samples came from the United States, Italy and Spain and covered acute and convalescent phases of COVID-19. The material from the prospective study consisted of cDNA or gDNA derived from T cells, B-cell-depleted T cells, or PBMCs. Deeply sampled blood TCRbeta repertoires from subjects exposed to, actively infected with, or recovered from COVID-19 were included in the dataset. The repertoires were released in a freely available public database intended as a resource for research on the immune response to SARS-CoV-2. Samples were obtained from the ongoing ImmuneRACE study (first 160 participants) and from some 1,200 subjects provided by 6 global collaborators. Sample metadata almost always included a de-identified subject ID, COVID-19 status, age in years and sex. Where HLA class I and class II types were available, the types were taken from metadata supplied by the sample provider, not from assay-based typing. Results and caveats for the whole study, not just this receptor: How much clinical and demographic metadata was included differed by source and by participant, and the metadata was provided uncurated.

Whole blood was collected in K2EDTA tubes by collaborating institutions according to the institutions' own protocols. For TCRbeta analysis, collaborator samples were shipped as frozen whole blood, as isolated PBMCs, or as DNA extracted from either sample type. The immunoSEQ Assay, a bias-controlled multiplex PCR, was used to amplify TCRbeta CDR3 regions from genomic DNA. The study's own analysis went as follows. Nucleated cell counts per sample were estimated from amplification of reference gene primers within the assay. Sequence reads were collapsed and filtered to measure the absolute abundance of every unique TCRbeta CDR3 rearrangement. For each sample, productive Simpson clonality was calculated as the square root of Simpson's diversity index over productive rearrangements. The immuneACCESS repertoire file appears here via TCRdb, limited to in-frame rearrangements. These files lack a portion of the clones; in checked studies, under half of the deficit traces to unresolved V genes, and the cause of the others is not known. V, J and clone size were drawn from that table, and D and trimming were deduced from the DNA. This sample has 200,000 to 250,000 clones in its table, and 82% of those were observed once. Together, the top ten hold around 3.5% of the sample.

From cysteine to phenylalanine, the CDR3 is 11 amino acids long. Of all the DNA, just the CDR3 is kept, 33 bases in frame from base 1. Trimming costs V 6 bases and J 3 bases, and their ends lie 6 bases apart. CDR1 and CDR2, looked up from the germline V gene (reference sequence), are LNHDA and SQIVND. Details on this clone: Its antigen is still unknown. Base qualities are not recorded, but no much larger clone differs from it by a single base.

The sequencing input was peripheral blood. This receptor chain uses TRBV19 and TRBJ2-7; the D gene assignment is ambiguous. This sequence originates from a woman at least 80 years old with acute or convalescent COVID-19. The DNA reads as follows: TGTGCCAGTAGCTCAGGCTACGAGCAGTACTTC. Its translation is CASSSGYEQYF.